The clone carrying this TCR beta chain was seen repeatedly, ten times or more. Amplification of TCR beta CDR3 regions used RNA transcripts. An opening RT-PCR round employed HTBI primers and preceded a second-round multiplex PCR. TCRdb called the multiplex PCR reads again in MiXCR, with one record for every CDR3 protein. The sample holds around 1.1 million distinct CDR3 sequences, around a third seen once. This record comes from a study of Graves' ophthalmopathy and Graves' hyperthyroidism. Trimming shortened V by 5 bases and J by 5 bases, and 21 bases separated the two germline ends. The CDR3 extends over 16 amino acids. In germline, CDR1 is SEHNR, CDR2 FQNEAQ (reference sequence).

This clonotype originated in an adult man with Graves' hyperthyroidism. The chain uses TRBV7-9 and TRBJ1-1, with D unclear. Material for sequencing was peripheral blood or thyroid tissue (not recorded which). The DNA of the CDR3 is TGTGCCAGCAGCCAAATAGGCAGCCCACTCGGGACTGAAGCTTTCTTT. Residues: CASSQIGSPLGTEAFF.